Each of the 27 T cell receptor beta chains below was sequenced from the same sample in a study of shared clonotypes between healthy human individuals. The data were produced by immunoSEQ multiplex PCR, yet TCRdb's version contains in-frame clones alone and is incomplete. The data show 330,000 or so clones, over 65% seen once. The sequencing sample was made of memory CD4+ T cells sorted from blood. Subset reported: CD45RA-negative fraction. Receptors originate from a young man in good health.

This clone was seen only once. The CDR3 loop reads CASSFRVSPTYEQYF. The DNA for the CDR3 is TGTGCCAGCAGCTTTAGAGTGAGTCCAACCTACGAGCAGTACTTC. V usage is TRBV7-9 and J usage is TRBJ2-7; D unresolved. This CDR3 contains 15 residues. In germline, CDR1 is SEHNR, CDR2 FQNEAQ (reference sequence). Trimming stripped 3 bases from V and 2 bases from J, with 14 bases between.

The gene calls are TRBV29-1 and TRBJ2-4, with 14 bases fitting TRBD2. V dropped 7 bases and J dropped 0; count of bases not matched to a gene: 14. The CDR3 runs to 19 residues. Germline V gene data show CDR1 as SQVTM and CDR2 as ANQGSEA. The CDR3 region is CSGGVPGLAGGLAKNIQYF. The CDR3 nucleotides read TGCAGCGGGGGCGTCCCCGGACTAGCGGGAGGCTTAGCCAAAAACATTCAGTACTTC.

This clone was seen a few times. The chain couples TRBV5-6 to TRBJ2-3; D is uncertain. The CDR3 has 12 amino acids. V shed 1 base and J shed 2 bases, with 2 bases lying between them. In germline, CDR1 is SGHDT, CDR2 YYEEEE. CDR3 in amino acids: CASSLYTDTQYF. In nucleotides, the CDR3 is TGTGCCAGCAGCTTGTACACAGATACGCAGTATTTT.

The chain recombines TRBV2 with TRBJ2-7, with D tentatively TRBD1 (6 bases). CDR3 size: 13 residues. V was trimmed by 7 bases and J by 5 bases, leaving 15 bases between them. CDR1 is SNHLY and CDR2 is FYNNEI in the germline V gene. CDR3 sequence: CASTRDILDEQYF. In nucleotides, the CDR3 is TGTGCCAGCACCCGGGACATATTAGACGAGCAGTACTTC.

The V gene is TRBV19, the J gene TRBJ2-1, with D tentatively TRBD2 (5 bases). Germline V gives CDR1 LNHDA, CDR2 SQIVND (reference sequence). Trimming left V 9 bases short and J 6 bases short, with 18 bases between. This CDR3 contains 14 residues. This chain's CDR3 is CASKILVWGNEQFF. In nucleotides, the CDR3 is TGTGCCAGCAAAATACTAGTTTGGGGCAATGAGCAGTTCTTC.

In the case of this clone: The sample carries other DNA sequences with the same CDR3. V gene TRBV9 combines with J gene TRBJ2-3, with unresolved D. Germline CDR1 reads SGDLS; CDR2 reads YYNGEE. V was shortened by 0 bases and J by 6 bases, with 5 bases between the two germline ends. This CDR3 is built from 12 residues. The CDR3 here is CASSVDRDTQYF. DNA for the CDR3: TGTGCCAGCAGCGTAGATCGGGATACGCAGTATTTT.

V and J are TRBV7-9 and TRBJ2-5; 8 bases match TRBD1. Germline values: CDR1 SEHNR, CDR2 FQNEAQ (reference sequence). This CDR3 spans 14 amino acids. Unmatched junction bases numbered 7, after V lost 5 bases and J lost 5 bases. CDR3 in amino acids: CASSPNTGGETQYF. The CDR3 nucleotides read TGTGCCAGCAGCCCGAACACAGGGGGGGAGACCCAGTACTTC.

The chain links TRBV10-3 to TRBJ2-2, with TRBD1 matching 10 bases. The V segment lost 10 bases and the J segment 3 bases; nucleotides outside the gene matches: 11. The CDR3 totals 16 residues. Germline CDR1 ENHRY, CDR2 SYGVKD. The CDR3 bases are TGTGCCACGCGCCGTGTGACAGGGGGCTACACCGGGGAGCTGTTTTTT. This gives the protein CATRRVTGGYTGELFF.

The CDR3 loop reads CAPGTDRGINDQPQHF. The CDR3 DNA sequence: TGTGCGCCCGGGACGGACAGGGGGATAAACGATCAGCCCCAGCATTTT. V is TRBV30 and J is TRBJ1-5; 10 bases align to TRBD1. The CDR3 has 16 amino acids. The germline CDR1 and CDR2 sequences are GTSNPN and SVGIG (reference sequence).

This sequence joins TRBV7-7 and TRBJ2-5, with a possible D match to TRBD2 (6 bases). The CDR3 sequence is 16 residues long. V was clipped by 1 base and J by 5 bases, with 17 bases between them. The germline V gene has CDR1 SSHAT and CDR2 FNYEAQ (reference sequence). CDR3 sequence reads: CASSLGSQGGRETQYF. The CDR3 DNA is TGTGCCAGCAGCTTAGGAAGTCAGGGAGGAAGGGAGACCCAGTACTTC.

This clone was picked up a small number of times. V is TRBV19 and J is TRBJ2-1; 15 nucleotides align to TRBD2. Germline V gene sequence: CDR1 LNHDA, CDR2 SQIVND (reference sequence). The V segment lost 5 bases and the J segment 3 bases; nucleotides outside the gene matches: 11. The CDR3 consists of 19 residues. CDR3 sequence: CASSQSGTSGRILYNEQFF. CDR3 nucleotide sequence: TGTGCCAGTAGTCAATCCGGGACTAGCGGGAGGATACTCTACAATGAGCAGTTCTTC.

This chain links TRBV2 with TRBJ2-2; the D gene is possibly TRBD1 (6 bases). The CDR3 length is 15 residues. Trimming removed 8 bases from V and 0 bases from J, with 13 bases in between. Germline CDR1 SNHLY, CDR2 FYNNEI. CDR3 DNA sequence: TGTGCCAGCGGTCGGGACACTGCGAACACCGGGGAGCTGTTTTTT. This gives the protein CASGRDTANTGELFF.

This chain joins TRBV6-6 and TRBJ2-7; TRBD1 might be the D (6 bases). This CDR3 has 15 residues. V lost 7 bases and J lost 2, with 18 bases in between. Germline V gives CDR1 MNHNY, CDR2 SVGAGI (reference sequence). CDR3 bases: TGTGCCAGCACCAGGGGACAACTCTTAACCTACGAGCAGTACTTC. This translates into CASTRGQLLTYEQYF.

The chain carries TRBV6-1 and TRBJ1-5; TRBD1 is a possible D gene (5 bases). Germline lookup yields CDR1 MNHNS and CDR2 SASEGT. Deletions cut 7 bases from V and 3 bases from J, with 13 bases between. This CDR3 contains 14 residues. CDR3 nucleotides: TGTGCCAGCACCTTGCGGGACGCCAATCAGCCCCAGCATTTT. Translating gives CASTLRDANQPQHF.

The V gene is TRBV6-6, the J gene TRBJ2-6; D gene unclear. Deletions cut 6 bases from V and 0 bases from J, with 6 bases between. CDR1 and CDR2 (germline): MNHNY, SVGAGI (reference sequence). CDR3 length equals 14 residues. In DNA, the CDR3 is TGTGCCAGCAGCCAAGGCTCTGGGGCCAACGTCCTGACTTTC. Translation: CASSQGSGANVLTF.

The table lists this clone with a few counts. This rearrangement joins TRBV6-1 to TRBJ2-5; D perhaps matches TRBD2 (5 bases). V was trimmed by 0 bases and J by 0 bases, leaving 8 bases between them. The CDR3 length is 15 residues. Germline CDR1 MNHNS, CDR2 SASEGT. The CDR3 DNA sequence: TGTGCCAGCAGTGAAGCGCCGGGGTACCAAGAGACCCAGTACTTC. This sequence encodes CASSEAPGYQETQYF.

The CDR3 region has the DNA TGTGCCAGCAGTTTAGCGGGAGGACTCAACTACGAGCAGTACTTC. Encoded protein: CASSLAGGLNYEQYF. The chain links TRBV28 to TRBJ2-7; TRBD2 matches 8 bases. V shed 2 bases and J 3 bases; nucleotides not matched to a gene: 6. The CDR3 loop spans 15 amino acids. Looked up from germline, CDR1 is MDHEN and CDR2 is SYDVKM.

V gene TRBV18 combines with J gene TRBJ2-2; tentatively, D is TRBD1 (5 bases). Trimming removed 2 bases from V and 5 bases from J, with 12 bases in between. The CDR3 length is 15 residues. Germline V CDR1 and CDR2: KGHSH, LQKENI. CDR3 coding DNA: TGTGCCAGCTCACCATCAGGGCGCGGAACCGGGGAGCTGTTTTTT. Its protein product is CASSPSGRGTGELFF.

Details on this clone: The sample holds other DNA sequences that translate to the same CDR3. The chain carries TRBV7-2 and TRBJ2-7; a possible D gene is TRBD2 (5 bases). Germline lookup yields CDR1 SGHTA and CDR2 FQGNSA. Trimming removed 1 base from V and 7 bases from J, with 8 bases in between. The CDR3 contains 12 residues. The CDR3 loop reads CASSLVSGEQYF. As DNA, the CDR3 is TGTGCCAGCAGCTTAGTATCGGGAGAGCAGTACTTC.

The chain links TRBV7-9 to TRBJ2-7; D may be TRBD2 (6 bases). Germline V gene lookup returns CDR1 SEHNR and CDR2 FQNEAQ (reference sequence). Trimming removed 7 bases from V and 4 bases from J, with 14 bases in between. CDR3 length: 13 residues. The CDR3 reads CASKDSGVYEQYF. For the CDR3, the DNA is TGTGCCAGCAAGGATAGCGGTGTGTACGAGCAGTACTTC.

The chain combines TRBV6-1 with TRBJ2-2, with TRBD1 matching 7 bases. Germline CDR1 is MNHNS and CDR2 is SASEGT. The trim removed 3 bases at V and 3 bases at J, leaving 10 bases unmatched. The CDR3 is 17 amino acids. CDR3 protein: CASSDPDPGGDTGELFF. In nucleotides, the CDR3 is TGTGCCAGCAGTGACCCGGACCCAGGGGGAGACACCGGGGAGCTGTTTTTT.

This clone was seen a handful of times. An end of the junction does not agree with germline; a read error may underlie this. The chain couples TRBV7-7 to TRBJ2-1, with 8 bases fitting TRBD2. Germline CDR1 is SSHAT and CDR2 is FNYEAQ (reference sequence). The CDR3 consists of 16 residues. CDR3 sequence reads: CASSLGAGGGYNEQFF. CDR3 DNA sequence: TGTGCTAGCAGCTTAGGTGCGGGGGGTGGCTACAATGAGCAGTTCTTC.

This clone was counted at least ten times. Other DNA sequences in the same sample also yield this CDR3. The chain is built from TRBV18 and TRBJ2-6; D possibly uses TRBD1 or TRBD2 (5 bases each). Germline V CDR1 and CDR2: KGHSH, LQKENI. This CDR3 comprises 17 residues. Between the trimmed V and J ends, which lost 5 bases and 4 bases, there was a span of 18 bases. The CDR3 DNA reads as TGTGCCAGCTCATCAAAAGGCCCAGGGACCGGGGCCAACGTCCTGACTTTC. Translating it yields CASSSKGPGTGANVLTF.

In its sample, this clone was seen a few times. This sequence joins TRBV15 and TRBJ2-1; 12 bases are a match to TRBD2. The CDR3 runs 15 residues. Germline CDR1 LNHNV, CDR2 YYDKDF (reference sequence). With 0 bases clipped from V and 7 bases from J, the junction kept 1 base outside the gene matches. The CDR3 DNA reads TGTGCCACCAGCAGAGATCTAGCGGGAGGGAATGAGCAGTTCTTC. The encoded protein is CATSRDLAGGNEQFF.

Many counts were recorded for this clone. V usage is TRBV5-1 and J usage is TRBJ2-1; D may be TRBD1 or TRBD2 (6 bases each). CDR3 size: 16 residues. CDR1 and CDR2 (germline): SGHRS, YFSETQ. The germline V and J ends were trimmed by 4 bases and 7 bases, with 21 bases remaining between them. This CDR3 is CASSHLGGRGPNEQFF. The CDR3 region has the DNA TGCGCCAGCAGCCATCTTGGGGGGCGGGGCCCTAATGAGCAGTTCTTC.

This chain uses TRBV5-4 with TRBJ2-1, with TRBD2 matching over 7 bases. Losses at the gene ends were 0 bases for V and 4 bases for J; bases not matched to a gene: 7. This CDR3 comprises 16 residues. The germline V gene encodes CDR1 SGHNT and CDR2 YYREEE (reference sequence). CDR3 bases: TGTGCCAGCAGCTTGGACCTAGCGGCCGATTACAATGAGCAGTTCTTC. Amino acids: CASSLDLAADYNEQFF. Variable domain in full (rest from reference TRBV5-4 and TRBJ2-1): ETGVTQSPTHLIKTRGQQVTLRCSSQSGHNTVSWYQQALGQGPQFIFQYYREEENGRGNFPPRFSGLQFPNYSSELNVNALELDDSALYLCASSLDLAADYNEQFFGPGTRLTVL.

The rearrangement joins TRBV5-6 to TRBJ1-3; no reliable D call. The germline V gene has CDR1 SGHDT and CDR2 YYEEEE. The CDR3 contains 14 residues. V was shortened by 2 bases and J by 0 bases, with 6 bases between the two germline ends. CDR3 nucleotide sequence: TGTGCCAGCAGCTTAGGTCTCTCTGGAAACACCATATATTTT. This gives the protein CASSLGLSGNTIYF.